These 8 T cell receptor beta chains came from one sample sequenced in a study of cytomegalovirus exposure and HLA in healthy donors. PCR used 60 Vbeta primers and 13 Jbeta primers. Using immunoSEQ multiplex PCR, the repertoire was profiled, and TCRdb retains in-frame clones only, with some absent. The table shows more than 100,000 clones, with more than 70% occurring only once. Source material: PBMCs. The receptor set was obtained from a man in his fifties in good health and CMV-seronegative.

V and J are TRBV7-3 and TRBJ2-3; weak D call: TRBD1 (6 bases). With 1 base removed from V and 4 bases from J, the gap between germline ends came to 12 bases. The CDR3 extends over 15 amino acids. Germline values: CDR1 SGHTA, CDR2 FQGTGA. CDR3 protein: CASSLNSRQADTQYF. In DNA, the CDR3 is TGTGCCAGCAGCTTAAATTCCCGACAGGCAGATACGCAGTATTTT.

The CDR3 DNA reads TGTGCCAGCAGTTTCCCCTTCAGGGGGCAATCCTCTCGGGAGCAGTACTTC. Amino acids: CASSFPFRGQSSREQYF. The chain couples TRBV28 to TRBJ2-7, with 8 positions matching TRBD1. V gave up 3 bases and J gave up 7 bases; unmatched junction bases: 17. CDR3 length equals 17 residues. Germline-derived CDR1 and CDR2 are MDHEN and SYDVKM.

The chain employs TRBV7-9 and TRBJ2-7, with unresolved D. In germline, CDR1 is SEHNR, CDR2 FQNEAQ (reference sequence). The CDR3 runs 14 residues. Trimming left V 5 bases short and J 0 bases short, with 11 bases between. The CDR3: CASSHYSASYEQYF. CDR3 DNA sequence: TGTGCCAGCAGCCACTACTCAGCCTCCTACGAGCAGTACTTC.

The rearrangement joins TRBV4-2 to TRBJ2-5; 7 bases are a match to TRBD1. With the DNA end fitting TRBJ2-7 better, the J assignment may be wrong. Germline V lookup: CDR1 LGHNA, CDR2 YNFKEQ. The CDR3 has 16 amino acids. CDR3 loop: CASSQPGQTSSYEQYF. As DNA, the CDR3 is TGTGCCAGCAGCCAACCGGGACAGACCAGCTCCTACGAGCAGTACTTC.

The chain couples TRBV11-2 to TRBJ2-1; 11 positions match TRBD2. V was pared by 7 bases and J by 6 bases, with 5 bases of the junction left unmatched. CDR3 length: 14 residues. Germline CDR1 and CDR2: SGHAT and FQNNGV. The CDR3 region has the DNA TGTGCCAGCACCATAGCGGGAGGGATCAATGAGCAGTTCTTC. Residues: CASTIAGGINEQFF.

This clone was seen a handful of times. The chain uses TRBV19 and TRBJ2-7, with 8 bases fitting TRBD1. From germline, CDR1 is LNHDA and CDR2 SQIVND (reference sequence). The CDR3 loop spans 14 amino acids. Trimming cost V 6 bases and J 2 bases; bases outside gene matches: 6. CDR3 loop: CASSITGGTYEQYF. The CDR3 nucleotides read TGTGCCAGTAGCATTACAGGGGGTACCTACGAGCAGTACTTC.

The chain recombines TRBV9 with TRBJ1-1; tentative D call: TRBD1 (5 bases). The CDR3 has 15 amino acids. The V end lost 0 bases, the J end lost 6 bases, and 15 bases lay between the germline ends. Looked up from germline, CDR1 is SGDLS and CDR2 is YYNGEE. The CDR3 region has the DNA TGTGCCAGCAGCGTAGCTTTGGCGGGGCGGGCTGAAGCTTTCTTT. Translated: CASSVALAGRAEAFF. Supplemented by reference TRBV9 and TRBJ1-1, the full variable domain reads DSGVTQTPKHLITATGQRVTLRCSPRSGDLSVYWYQQSLDQGLQFLIQYYNGEERAKGNILERFSAQQFPDLHSELNLSSLELGDSALYFCASSVALAGRAEAFFGQGTRLTVV.

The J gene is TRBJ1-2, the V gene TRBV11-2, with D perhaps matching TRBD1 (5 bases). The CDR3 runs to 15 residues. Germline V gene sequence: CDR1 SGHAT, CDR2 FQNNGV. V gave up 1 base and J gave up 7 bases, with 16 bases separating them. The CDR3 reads CASSLVPQGLGGYTF. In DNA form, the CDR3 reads TGTGCCAGCAGCTTAGTCCCGCAGGGTTTGGGTGGCTACACCTTC.